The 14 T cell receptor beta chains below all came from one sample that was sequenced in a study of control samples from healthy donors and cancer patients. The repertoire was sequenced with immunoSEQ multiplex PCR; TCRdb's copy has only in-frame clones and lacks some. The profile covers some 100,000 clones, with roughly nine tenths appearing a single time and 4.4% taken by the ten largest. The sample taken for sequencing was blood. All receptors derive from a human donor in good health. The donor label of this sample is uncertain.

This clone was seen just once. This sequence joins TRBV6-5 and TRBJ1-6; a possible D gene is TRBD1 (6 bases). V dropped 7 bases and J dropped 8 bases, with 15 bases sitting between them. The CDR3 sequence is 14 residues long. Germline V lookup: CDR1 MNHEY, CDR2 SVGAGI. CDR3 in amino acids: CASNRVLTHSPLHF. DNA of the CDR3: TGTGCCAGCAACAGGGTTCTAACCCATTCACCCCTCCACTTT.

The CDR3 sequence is CASSHADRVNQPQHF. Written as DNA, the CDR3 is TGCGCCAGCAGCCACGCGGACAGGGTCAATCAGCCCCAGCATTTT. The chain has TRBV4-1 and TRBJ1-5; 8 nucleotides match TRBD1. Germline loops: CDR1 MGHRA, CDR2 YSYEKL. The CDR3 covers 15 residues. The J segment lost 3 bases and the V segment lost 3 bases, leaving 4 bases of the junction unmatched.

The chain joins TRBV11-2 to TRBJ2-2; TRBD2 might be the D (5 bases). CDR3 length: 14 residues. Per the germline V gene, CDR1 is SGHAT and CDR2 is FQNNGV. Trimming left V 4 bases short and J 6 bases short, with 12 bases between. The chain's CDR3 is CASSSGREAGELFF. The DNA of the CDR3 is TGTGCCAGCAGCTCTGGGAGAGAAGCCGGGGAGCTGTTTTTT.

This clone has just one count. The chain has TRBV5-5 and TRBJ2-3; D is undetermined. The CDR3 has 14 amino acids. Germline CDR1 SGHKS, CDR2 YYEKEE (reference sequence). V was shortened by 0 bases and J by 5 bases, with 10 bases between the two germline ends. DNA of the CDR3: TGTGCCAGCAGCTTGGTGGTAGCCCGAGATACGCAGTATTTT. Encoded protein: CASSLVVARDTQYF.

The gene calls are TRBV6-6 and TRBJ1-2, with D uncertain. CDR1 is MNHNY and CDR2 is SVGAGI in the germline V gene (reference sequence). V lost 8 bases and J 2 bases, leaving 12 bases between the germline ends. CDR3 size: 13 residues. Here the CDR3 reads CASVREGNYGYTF. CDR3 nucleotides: TGTGCCAGCGTGAGGGAGGGAAACTATGGCTACACCTTC.

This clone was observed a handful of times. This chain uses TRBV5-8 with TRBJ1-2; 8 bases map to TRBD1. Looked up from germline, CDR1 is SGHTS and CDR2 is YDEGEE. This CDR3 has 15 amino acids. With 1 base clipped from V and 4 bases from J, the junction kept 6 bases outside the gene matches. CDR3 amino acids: CASSLSGGDGYGYTF. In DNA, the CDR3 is TGTGCCAGCAGCTTGTCAGGGGGCGATGGCTATGGCTACACCTTC.

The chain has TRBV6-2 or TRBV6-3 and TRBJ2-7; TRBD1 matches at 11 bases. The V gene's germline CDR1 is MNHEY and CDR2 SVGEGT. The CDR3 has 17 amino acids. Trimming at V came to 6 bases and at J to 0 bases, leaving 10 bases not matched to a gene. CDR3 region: CASSPLGGTGGSYEQYV. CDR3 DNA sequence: TGTGCCAGCAGCCCCCTTGGCGGGACAGGGGGCTCCTACGAGCAGTACGTC.

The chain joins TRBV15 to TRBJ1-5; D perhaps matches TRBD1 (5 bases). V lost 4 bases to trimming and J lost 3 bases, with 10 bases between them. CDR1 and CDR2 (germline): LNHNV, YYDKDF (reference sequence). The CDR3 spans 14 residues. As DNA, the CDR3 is TGTGCCACCAGCAACATGGGGGTCAATCAGCCCCAGCATTTT. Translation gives CATSNMGVNQPQHF. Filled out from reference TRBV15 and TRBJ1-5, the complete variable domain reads DAMVIQNPRYQVTQFGKPVTLSCSQTLNHNVMYWYQQKSSQAPKLLFHYYDKDFNNEADTPDNFQSRRPNTSFCFLDIRSPGLGDTAMYLCATSNMGVNQPQHFGDGTRLSIL.

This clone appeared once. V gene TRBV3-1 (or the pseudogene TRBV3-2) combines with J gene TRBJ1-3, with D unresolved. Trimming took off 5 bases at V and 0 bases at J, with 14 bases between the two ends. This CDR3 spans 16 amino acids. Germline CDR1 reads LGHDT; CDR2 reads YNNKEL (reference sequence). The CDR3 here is CASSFSSVFSGNTIYF. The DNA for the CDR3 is TGTGCCAGCAGCTTTTCCTCGGTTTTCTCTGGAAACACCATATATTTT.

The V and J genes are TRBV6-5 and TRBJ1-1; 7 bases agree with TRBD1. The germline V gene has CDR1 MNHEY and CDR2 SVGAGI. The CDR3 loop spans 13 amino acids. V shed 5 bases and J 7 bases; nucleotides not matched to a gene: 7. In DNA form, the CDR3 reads TGTGCCAGCAGTCCCCGGGACAGCCATGAAGCTTTCTTT. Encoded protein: CASSPRDSHEAFF.

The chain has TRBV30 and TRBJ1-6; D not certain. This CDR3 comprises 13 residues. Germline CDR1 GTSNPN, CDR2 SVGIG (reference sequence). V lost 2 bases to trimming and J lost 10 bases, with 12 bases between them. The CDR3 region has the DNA TGTGCCTGGAGTCAAACAGCCGGCTCACCCCTCCACTTT. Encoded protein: CAWSQTAGSPLHF.

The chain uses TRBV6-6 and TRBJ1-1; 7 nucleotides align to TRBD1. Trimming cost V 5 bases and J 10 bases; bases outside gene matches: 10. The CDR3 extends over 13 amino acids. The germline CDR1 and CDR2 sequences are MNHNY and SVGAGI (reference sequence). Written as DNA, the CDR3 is TGTGCCAGCAGTGGGGGTGAGGGGGCGCGAGCTTTCTTT. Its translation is CASSGGEGARAFF.

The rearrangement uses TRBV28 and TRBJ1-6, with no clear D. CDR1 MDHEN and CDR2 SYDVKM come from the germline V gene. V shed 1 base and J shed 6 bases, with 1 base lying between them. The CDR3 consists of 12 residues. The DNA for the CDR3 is TGTGCCAGCAGTTTATCTAATTCACCCCTCCACTTT. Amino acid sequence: CASSLSNSPLHF. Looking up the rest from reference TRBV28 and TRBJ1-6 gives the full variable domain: DVKVTQSSRYLVKRTGEKVFLECVQDMDHENMFWYRQDPGLGLRLIYFSYDVKMKEKGDIPEGYSVSREKKERFSLILESASTNQTSMYLCASSLSNSPLHFGNGTRLTVT.

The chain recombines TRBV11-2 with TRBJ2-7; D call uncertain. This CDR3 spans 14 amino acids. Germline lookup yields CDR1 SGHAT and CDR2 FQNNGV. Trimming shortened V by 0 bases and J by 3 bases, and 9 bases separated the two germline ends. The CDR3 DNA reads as TGTGCCAGCAGCTTAGAACGAAATATCTACGAGCAGTACTTC. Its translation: CASSLERNIYEQYF.